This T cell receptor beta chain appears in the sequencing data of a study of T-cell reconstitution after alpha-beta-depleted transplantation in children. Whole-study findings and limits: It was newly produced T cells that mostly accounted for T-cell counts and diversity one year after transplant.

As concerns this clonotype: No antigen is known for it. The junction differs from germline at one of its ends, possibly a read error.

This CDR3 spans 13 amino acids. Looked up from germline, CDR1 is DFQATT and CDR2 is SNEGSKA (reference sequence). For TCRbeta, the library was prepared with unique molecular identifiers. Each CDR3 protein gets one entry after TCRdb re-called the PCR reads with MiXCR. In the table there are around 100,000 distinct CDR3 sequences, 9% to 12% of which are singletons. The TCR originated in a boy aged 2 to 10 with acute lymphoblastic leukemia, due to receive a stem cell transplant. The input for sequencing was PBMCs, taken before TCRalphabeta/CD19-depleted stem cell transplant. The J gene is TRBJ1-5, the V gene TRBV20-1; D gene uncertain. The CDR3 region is CSARVGSNQPQHF. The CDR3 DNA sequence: TGCAGTGCCAGAGTGGGCAGCAATCAGCCCCAGCATTTT.